Listed below are T cell receptor beta chains from one sample, sequenced in a study of cytomegalovirus exposure and HLA in healthy donors. Sequenced by immunoSEQ multiplex PCR; TCRdb stores in-frame clones only, minus some. The sample contains some 180,000 clones, around 80% of which appear only once. What was sequenced was PBMCs. The receptors stem from a girl aged 2-15 years in good health and CMV-seropositive. Each CDR3 is given with its conserved first and last residue.

V gene: TRBV14; J gene: TRBJ2-1; CDR3 protein: CASRGRDRNSNEQFF
V gene: TRBV6-1; J gene: TRBJ2-7; CDR3 protein: CASSETGLYEQYF
V gene: TRBV4-1; J gene: TRBJ2-7; CDR3 protein: CASSQAPTGPREQYF
V gene: TRBV28; J gene: TRBJ1-2; CDR3 protein: CASSLAGGAGVGGYTF
V gene: TRBV5-4; J gene: TRBJ2-7; CDR3 protein: CASSQDRDYAGVHEQYF
V gene: TRBV10-2; J gene: TRBJ2-7; CDR3 protein: CASSDVREEQYF
V gene: TRBV25-1; J gene: TRBJ2-3; CDR3 protein: CASSEAVNGRAGTDTQYF
V gene: TRBV11-3; J gene: TRBJ2-1; CDR3 protein: CASSPRASGTYNEQFF
V gene: TRBV30; J gene: TRBJ1-2; CDR3 protein: CACGSAGYGYTF
V gene: TRBV20-1; J gene: TRBJ1-2; CDR3 protein: CSARQGGGYTF
V gene: TRBV19; J gene: TRBJ1-1; CDR3 protein: CASSSGSRGTEAFF
V gene: TRBV15; J gene: TRBJ2-7; CDR3 protein: CATSRVGGQDVHEQYF
V gene: TRBV27; J gene: TRBJ2-1; CDR3 protein: CASSSTRYNEQFF
V gene: TRBV7-8; J gene: TRBJ1-1; CDR3 protein: CASSLVNIGSGRNTEAFF
V gene: TRBV2; J gene: TRBJ2-1; CDR3 protein: CASMEGLGLHNEQFF
V gene: TRBV4-1; J gene: TRBJ2-1; CDR3 protein: CASSQGLAALSSYNEQFF
V gene: TRBV5-1; J gene: TRBJ2-1; CDR3 protein: CACRLAGGLMDEQFF
V gene: TRBV4-2; J gene: TRBJ2-2; CDR3 protein: CASSQGGGDSTGELFF
V gene: TRBV27; J gene: TRBJ2-7; CDR3 protein: CASSHGTGTTISEQYF
V gene: TRBV27; J gene: TRBJ1-2; CDR3 protein: CASSLFAGANYGHTF
V gene: TRBV6-4; J gene: TRBJ2-3; CDR3 protein: CASSEGLAGGPDTQYF
V gene: TRBV6-5; J gene: TRBJ1-2; CDR3 protein: CASSDTPSLGYTF
V gene: TRBV5-1; J gene: TRBJ2-7; CDR3 protein: CASSLNSHRTYEQYF
V gene: TRBV7-8; J gene: TRBJ1-2; CDR3 protein: CASSLNGAGVGVYGYTF
V gene: TRBV4-2; J gene: TRBJ1-5; CDR3 protein: CASSRDRTNQPQHF
V gene: TRBV27; J gene: TRBJ2-7; CDR3 protein: CASSLSSGSYEQYF
V gene: TRBV6-5; J gene: TRBJ2-5; CDR3 protein: CASSQGSGQETQYF
V gene: TRBV19; J gene: TRBJ2-1; CDR3 protein: CASSGSPVIFYNEQFF
V gene: TRBV5-6; J gene: TRBJ2-7; CDR3 protein: CASSLSLIGGSYEQYF
V gene: TRBV28; J gene: TRBJ1-1; CDR3 protein: CASSLGGRVSTEAFF
V gene: TRBV4-1; J gene: TRBJ1-1; CDR3 protein: CASSQLYGGTEAFF
V gene: TRBV5-4; J gene: TRBJ1-4; CDR3 protein: CASTRGPVGTANEKLFF
V gene: TRBV30; J gene: TRBJ2-2; CDR3 protein: CAWSGLADTGELFF
V gene: TRBV11-3; J gene: TRBJ2-2; CDR3 protein: CASSRLNTGELFF
V gene: TRBV19; J gene: TRBJ1-1; CDR3 protein: CASSGQGNTEAFF
V gene: TRBV7-8; J gene: TRBJ2-5; CDR3 protein: CASSSTSGGGTQYF
V gene: TRBV4-1; J gene: TRBJ1-5; CDR3 protein: CASSQEWSRAQPQHF
V gene: TRBV6-1; J gene: TRBJ1-1; CDR3 protein: CASSGEGGLSEAFF
V gene: TRBV9; J gene: TRBJ2-2; CDR3 protein: CASSVDLINTGELFF